The source of this T cell receptor beta chain is a study of T cells after somatic rescue of genetic block. This table comes from immunoSEQ multiplex PCR, and its TCRdb copy is limited to in-frame clones, with some not included. This table has 85,000 to 100,000 clones, about nine tenths appearing once. CDR3 length equals 13 residues. The V and J ends lost 0 bases and 4 bases respectively, with 4 bases between them. The germline gives CDR1 SGHVS, CDR2 FNYEAQ. The clonotype comes from a woman aged 18-29 years. The chain carries TRBV7-6 and TRBJ1-3; D is unresolved. Sequencing was done on a sample of peripheral blood mononuclear cells (PBMCs). The CDR3 region has the DNA TGTGCCAGCAGCTTAGCGATAGGAAACACCATATATTTT. It specifies CASSLAIGNTIYF.